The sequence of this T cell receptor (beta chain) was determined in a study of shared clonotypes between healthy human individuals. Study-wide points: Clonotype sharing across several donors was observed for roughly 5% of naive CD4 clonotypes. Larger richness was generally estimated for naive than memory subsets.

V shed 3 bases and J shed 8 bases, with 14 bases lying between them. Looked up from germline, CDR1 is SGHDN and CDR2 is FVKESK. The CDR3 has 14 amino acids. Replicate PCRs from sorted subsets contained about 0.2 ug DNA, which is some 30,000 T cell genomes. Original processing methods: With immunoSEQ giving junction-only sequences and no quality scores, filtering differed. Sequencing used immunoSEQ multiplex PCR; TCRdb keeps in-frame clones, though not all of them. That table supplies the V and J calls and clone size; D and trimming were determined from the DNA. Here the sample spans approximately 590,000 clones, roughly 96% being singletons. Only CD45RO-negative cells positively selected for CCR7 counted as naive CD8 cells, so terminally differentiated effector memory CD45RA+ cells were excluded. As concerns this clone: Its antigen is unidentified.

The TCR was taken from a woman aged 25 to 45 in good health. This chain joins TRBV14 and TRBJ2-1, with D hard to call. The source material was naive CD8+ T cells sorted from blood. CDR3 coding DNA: TGTGCCAGCAGCCAGGTTCTCTCCCCCGATGAGCAGTTCTTC. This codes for CASSQVLSPDEQFF. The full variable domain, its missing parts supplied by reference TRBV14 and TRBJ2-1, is EAGVTQFPSHSVIEKGQTVTLRCDPISGHDNLYWYRRVMGKEIKFLLHFVKESKQDESGMPNNRFLAERTGGTYSTLKVQPAELEDSGVYFCASSQVLSPDEQFFGPGTRLTVL.